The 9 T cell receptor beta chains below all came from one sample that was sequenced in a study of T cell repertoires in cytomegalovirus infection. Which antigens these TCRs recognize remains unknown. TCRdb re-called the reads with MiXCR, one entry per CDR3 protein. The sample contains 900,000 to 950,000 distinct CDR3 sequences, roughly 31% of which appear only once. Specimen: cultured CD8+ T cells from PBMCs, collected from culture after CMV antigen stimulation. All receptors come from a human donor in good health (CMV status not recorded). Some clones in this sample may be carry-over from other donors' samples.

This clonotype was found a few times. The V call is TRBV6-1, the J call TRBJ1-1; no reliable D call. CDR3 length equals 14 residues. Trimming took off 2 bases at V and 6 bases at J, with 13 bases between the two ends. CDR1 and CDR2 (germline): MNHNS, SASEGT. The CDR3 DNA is TGTGCCAGCAGTGAACTGGGGTTTGCGGCTGAAGCTTTCTTT. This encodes CASSELGFAAEAFF.

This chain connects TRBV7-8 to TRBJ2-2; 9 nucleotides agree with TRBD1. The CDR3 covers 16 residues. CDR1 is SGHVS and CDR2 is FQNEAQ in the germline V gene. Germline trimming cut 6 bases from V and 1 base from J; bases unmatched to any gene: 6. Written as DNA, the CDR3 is TGTGCCAGCAGTAGGGACAGGGATAGGAACACCGGGGAGCTGTTTTTT. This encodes CASSRDRDRNTGELFF. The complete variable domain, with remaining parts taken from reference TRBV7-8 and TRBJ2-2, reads GAGVSQSPRYKVAKRGQDVALRCDPISGHVSLFWYQQALGQGPEFLTYFQNEAQLDKSGLPSDRFFAERPEGSVSTLKIQRTQQEDSAVYLCASSRDRDRNTGELFFGEGSRLTVL.

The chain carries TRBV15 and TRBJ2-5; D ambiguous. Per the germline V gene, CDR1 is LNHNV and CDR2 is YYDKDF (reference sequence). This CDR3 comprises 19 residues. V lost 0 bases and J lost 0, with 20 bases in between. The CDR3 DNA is TGTGCCACCAGCAGAGAAGTGGTGGTCGGAGACCCACACCAAGAGACCCAGTACTTC. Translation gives CATSREVVVGDPHQETQYF.

The CDR3 coding sequence is TGTGCCAGCAGTTACTCGAGGGAGGAAGAGCAGTACTTC. Protein: CASSYSREEEQYF. The chain recombines TRBV6-8 with TRBJ2-7, with D tentatively TRBD2 (6 bases). V was trimmed by 0 bases and J by 7 bases, leaving 10 bases between them. The germline gives CDR1 MNHGY, CDR2 SAAAGT. The CDR3 length is 13 residues.

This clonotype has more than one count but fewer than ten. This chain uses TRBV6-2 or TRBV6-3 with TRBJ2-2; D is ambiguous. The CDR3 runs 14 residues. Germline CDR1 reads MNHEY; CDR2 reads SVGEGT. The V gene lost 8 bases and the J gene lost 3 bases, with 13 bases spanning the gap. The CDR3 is CASGLHQYTGELFF. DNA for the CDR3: TGTGCCAGCGGCTTACACCAATACACCGGGGAGCTGTTTTTT.

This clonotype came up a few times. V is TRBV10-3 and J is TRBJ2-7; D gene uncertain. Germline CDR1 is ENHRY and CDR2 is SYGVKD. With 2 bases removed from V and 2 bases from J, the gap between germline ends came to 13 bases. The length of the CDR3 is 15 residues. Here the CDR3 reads CAISEGQSTTYEQYV. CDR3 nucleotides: TGTGCCATCAGTGAGGGTCAGTCCACCACCTACGAGCAGTACGTC.

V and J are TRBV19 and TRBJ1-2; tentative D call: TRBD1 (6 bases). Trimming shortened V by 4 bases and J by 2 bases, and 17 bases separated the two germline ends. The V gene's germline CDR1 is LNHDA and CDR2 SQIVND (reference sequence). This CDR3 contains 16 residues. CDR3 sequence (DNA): TGTGCCAGTAGTACCTGGGACACTGAATCGAACTATGGCTACACCTTC. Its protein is CASSTWDTESNYGYTF.

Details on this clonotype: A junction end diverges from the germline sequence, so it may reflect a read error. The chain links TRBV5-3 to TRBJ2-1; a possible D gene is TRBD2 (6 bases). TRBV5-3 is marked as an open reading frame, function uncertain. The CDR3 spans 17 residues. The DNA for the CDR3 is TGTGCCAGCAGCTTGTTTTGGGTCGGAGGGGCCTACAATGAGCAGTTCTTC. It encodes CASSLFWVGGAYNEQFF.

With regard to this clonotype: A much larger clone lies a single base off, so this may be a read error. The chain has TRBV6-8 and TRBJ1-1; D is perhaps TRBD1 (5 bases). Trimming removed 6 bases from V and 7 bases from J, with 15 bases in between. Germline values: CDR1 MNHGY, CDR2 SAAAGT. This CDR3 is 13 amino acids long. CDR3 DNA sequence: TGTGCCAGCAGCACCTGCAGGGTTGGTGAAGCTTTCTTT. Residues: CASSTCRVGEAFF.